The source of this TCR beta chain is a study of T-cell memory formation after mild COVID-19. About the research overall: Clusters were largely donor specific.

A single record per CDR3 protein comes from TCRdb applying MiXCR to the 5' RACE reads. The profile covers some 100,000 distinct CDR3 sequences, with 11% appearing a single time and about two fifths taken by the ten largest. Study-wide findings and caveats: The main location of contracting CD4+ clones was CM and EM, and that of contracting CD8+ clones was EMRA.

Remarks on this clonotype: Its target is unknown.

The germline V gene has CDR1 MNHEY and CDR2 SMNVEV (reference sequence). The V gene lost 9 bases and the J gene lost 6 bases, with 15 bases spanning the gap. This CDR3 is built from 13 residues. The sample consisted of PBMCs or a T cell subset sorted from them (not recorded which). The receptor's source is a man between 18 and 35 years old who had mild COVID-19 (a few samples of this study predate the infection). Cell type and time point are not known. V usage is TRBV27 and J usage is TRBJ2-1; possible D gene TRBD2, 5 bases. The CDR3: CASFSAGRNEQFF. CDR3 bases: TGTGCCAGTTTTTCCGCGGGCCGCAATGAGCAGTTCTTC.